This T cell receptor (beta chain) was identified during a study of shared clonotypes between healthy human individuals. Every contributor of samples was a Caucasian grown-up residing in Nashville, Tennessee. Every immunoSEQ plate was one replicate of a subset's evenly spread DNA. Clones were sequenced by immunoSEQ multiplex PCR, and TCRdb holds only the in-frame ones, with some missing. The data hold 2 million to 2.5 million clones, with 92% observed a single time. Points on this clone: Its antigen is currently unknown.

Findings and caveats of the study: Memory subsets generally showed lower estimated richness than naive subsets.

The receptor's source is a man aged 18-30 years in good health. Some clones in this sample may be carry-over from other donors' samples. Sequenced input: naive CD4+ T cells from PBMCs. Subset indicated: CD45RA+ positively selected.

The CDR3 is CADGDRVTDEQFF. The CDR3, as DNA: TGTGCCGACGGGGACAGGGTTACAGATGAGCAGTTCTTC. The J gene is TRBJ2-1, the V gene TRBV7-9, with 9 bases aligning to TRBD1. V lost 11 bases and J lost 8; bases outside the gene matches: 10. Germline V gene sequence: CDR1 SEHNR, CDR2 FQNEAQ (reference sequence). This CDR3 has 13 amino acids.